This is a list of T cell receptor beta chains from one sample in a study of spatial heterogeneity in lung cancer. TCRdb called the 5' RACE reads again in MiXCR, with one record for every CDR3 protein. The table records 23,000 or so distinct CDR3 sequences, about 4.5% of them present only once. Sequencing was performed on PBMCs, taken at surgery. These TCRs come from a male donor with early-stage non-small cell lung cancer. Each CDR3 is given without its conserved first and last residue. Part of the rows lack a size; the others show once, few, many or a class for expanded clones.

clone_size j_call v_call cdr3_aa
many TRBJ1-6 TRBV6-2/TRBV6-3 ASTGTTVASPLH
few TRBJ1-1 TRBV5-4 ASSLGGRGNTEAF
many TRBJ1-2 TRBV7-9 ASIRGQIEGYGYT
medium-sized TRBJ2-7 TRBV29-1 SVSGTASGSYEQY
many TRBJ2-3 TRBV10-3 AISEPLVGAGRPTDTQY
many TRBJ2-3 TRBV12-3/TRBV12-4 ASSFSPSVRTDTQY
many TRBJ2-2 TRBV29-1 SVVLGQKNTGELF
many TRBJ2-7 TRBV29-1 SVERDNSYEQY
NA TRBJ2-1 TRBV19 ASSIQGASGEQF
many TRBJ2-5 TRBV7-2 ASSLGRTQETQY
many TRBJ2-5 TRBV6-5 ASSYSQPQETQY
many TRBJ1-5 TRBV28 ASSLFQGANNQPQH
many TRBJ2-1 TRBV10-3 AISPGANEQF
NA TRBJ1-2 TRBV28 ASSLEQGSGGHT
many TRBJ1-5 TRBV20-1 SAKPGTGYSNQPQH
many TRBJ2-1 TRBV7-9 ASSLQGWENEQF
many TRBJ2-2 TRBV5-1 ASSRKQLAGRNTGELF
many TRBJ2-5 TRBV7-8 ASSSRGALGQGRETQY
few TRBJ2-1 TRBV14 ASSQDWAGAKNEQF
many TRBJ1-5 TRBV14 ASRGGQGNSNQPQH
many TRBJ1-1 TRBV7-9 ASSLGQGLTEAF
many TRBJ2-7 TRBV18 ASSPGQDISYEQY
many TRBJ2-2 TRBV20-1 SVPTKRHTGELF
medium-sized TRBJ2-3 TRBV29-1 SVELAGSTDTQY
NA TRBJ2-7 TRBV29-1 SATVTLYEQY
many TRBJ2-5 TRBV14 ASSQDRRQREY
many TRBJ2-7 TRBV20-1 SAVDRDPYEQY
many TRBJ1-1 TRBV30 AWRVSGIMNTEAF
many TRBJ2-2 TRBV3-1 ASSQGTSGRTGELF
many TRBJ2-1 TRBV6-2/TRBV6-3 ASSPTSGRAVNEQF
many TRBJ2-7 TRBV7-3 ATLVGLANEQY
many TRBJ1-1 TRBV6-5 ASSYLGQGGGNTEAF
many TRBJ2-1 TRBV6-5 ASSYGTWTSGKGYNEQF
medium-sized TRBJ2-7 TRBV28 ASSTAGTSGSYEQY
medium-sized TRBJ1-2 TRBV7-8 ASSLTTVDYGYT
many TRBJ2-7 TRBV7-2 ASSPVGGPYEQY
few TRBJ1-3 TRBV29-1 SVSRTGVYGNTIY
few TRBJ1-5 TRBV6-6 ASTGGNSNQPQH
many TRBJ2-1 TRBV7-9 ASSLGAGDNEQF
many TRBJ1-2 TRBV20-1 SANEGGHYGYT
NA TRBJ1-3 TRBV6-6 ASSYSGYTIY
many TRBJ2-2 TRBV7-3 ASSIGGAGAAGELF
many TRBJ2-1 TRBV28 ASSLLGTSGSMGDEQF
many TRBJ2-1 TRBV11-2 ASSLTAGSYNEQF
many TRBJ2-5 TRBV7-6 ASSLGGGDQETQY
many TRBJ2-3 TRBV20-1 SARVSPGGPADTQY
many TRBJ2-4 TRBV5-6 ASSPPGQKNIQY
many TRBJ1-2 TRBV11-2 ASSLGWEQYGYT
many TRBJ2-3 TRBV7-2 ASSLASGGRTDTQY
medium-sized TRBJ1-5 TRBV6-1 ASSEEGALGPQH
NA TRBJ2-3 TRBV19 ASSLRDEYQY
many TRBJ1-1 TRBV7-2 ASSLGWGTGRNTEAF